The 4 T cell receptor beta chains given below trace back to one sample, sequenced in a study of T cells in Graves' hyperthyroidism and ophthalmopathy. The TCR beta CDR3 regions underwent amplification using RNA transcripts as the source. Researchers ran a first-round RT-PCR on the TCR CDR3 using the HTBI primer set. Each CDR3 protein gets one entry after TCRdb re-called the multiplex PCR reads with MiXCR. The table records some 360,000 distinct CDR3 sequences, around 13% of them present only once. Sequences were obtained from blood. These receptors originate from a woman aged 55-69 years with Graves' hyperthyroidism.

The chain is built from TRBV29-1 and TRBJ1-3; 8 bases map to TRBD1. The CDR3 spans 14 residues. CDR1 and CDR2 (germline): SQVTM, ANQGSEA. The ends lost 7 bases at V and 2 bases at J; junction bases unmatched: 7. For the CDR3, the DNA is TGCAGCGCTGGACAGGGATCCCCTGGAAACACCATATATTTT. Residues: CSAGQGSPGNTIYF.

This clonotype was counted many times. The rearrangement links TRBV5-1 to TRBJ1-2; D possibly corresponds to TRBD1 (5 bases). The CDR3 has 14 amino acids. The germline gives CDR1 SGHRS, CDR2 YFSETQ. The V and J ends lost 4 bases and 2 bases respectively, with 12 bases between them. The CDR3 loop reads CASSREGANYGYTF. In DNA form, the CDR3 reads TGCGCCAGCAGCCGGGAAGGGGCCAACTATGGCTACACCTTC. The whole variable domain, filled in from reference TRBV5-1 and TRBJ1-2, reads KAGVTQTPRYLIKTRGQQVTLSCSPISGHRSVSWYQQTPGQGLQFLFEYFSETQRNKGNFPGRFSGRQFSNSRSEMNVSTLELGDSALYLCASSREGANYGYTFGSGTRLTVV.

The chain links TRBV19 to TRBJ2-2; 7 bases fit TRBD1. From germline, CDR1 is LNHDA and CDR2 SQIVND (reference sequence). The V and J ends lost 5 bases and 0 bases, in that order; junction bases with no gene match: 9. The CDR3 has 17 residues. The CDR3 here is CASSGSGQAANTGELFF. CDR3 in DNA: TGTGCCAGTAGTGGATCCGGACAGGCCGCGAACACCGGGGAGCTGTTTTTT.

This clonotype was recorded at least ten times. The V gene is TRBV20-1, the J gene TRBJ2-3, with 11 positions matching TRBD2. Germline trimming cut 1 base from V and 1 base from J; bases unmatched to any gene: 16. The germline V gene encodes CDR1 DFQATT and CDR2 SNEGSKA (reference sequence). The CDR3 contains 20 residues. In DNA, the CDR3 is TGCAGTGCTAGAGGGGGTAGCGGGAGGGCCCTCCTGTTCCGCACAGATACGCAGTATTTT. Residues: CSARGGSGRALLFRTDTQYF.